The sequence of this TCR beta chain was determined in a study of blood T cell repertoires in COVID-19. Across the study: Acute and convalescent COVID-19 samples came from the United States, Italy and Spain. From T cells, B-cell-depleted T cells, or PBMCs came the material, which was cDNA or gDNA.

Germline assignment: CDR1 MNHNY and CDR2 SVGAGI (reference sequence). The V gene end was trimmed by 6 bases and the J gene end by 2 bases; junction bases not matched to a gene: 9. This CDR3 is built from 16 residues. Original analysis: The authors estimated nucleated cell counts from reference gene primer amplification. Using immunoSEQ multiplex PCR, the repertoire was profiled, and TCRdb retains in-frame clones only, with some absent. The DNA was the basis for D and trimming; V, J and clone size are from that table. This repertoire shows about 150,000 clones, around nine tenths found once; its top ten account for 2.3%.

This TCR derives from a human donor in a cohort sampled during active COVID-19. Sequenced sample: peripheral blood. The rearrangement joins TRBV6-6 to TRBJ1-1, with 10 positions matching TRBD1. For the CDR3, the DNA is TGTGCCAGCAGGTCCGGGACAGGGGCCACTAACACTGAAGCTTTCTTT. This gives the protein CASRSGTGATNTEAFF.